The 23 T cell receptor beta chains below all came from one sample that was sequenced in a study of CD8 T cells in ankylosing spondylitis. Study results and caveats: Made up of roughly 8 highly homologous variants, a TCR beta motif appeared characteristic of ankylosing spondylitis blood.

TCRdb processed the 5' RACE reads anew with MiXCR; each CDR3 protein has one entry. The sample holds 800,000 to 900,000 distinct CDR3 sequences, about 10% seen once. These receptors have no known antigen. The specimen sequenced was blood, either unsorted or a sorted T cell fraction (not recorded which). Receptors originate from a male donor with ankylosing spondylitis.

For the CDR3, the DNA is TGCAGTGCTAGCACCCTAGGGGATCAGCCCCAGCATTTT. As protein: CSASTLGDQPQHF. The chain is built from TRBV20-1 and TRBJ1-5; D is possibly TRBD1 (5 bases). Trimming took 3 bases from V and 5 from J, leaving 11 bases between them. The CDR3 spans 13 residues. Germline-derived CDR1 and CDR2 are DFQATT and SNEGSKA (reference sequence).

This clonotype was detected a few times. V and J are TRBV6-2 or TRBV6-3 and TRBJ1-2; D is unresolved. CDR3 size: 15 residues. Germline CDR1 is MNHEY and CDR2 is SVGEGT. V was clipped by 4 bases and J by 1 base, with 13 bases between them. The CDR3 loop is CASSFRPLGNYGYTF. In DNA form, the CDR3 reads TGTGCCAGCAGTTTCCGGCCTCTCGGTAACTATGGCTACACCTTC.

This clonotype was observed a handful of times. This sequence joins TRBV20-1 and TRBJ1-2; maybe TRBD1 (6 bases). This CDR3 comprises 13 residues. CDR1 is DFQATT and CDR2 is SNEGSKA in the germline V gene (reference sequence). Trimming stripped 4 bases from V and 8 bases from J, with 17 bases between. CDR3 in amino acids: CSATRGLIGGYTF. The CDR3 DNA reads TGCAGTGCTACCCGGGGGCTTATAGGGGGCTACACCTTC.

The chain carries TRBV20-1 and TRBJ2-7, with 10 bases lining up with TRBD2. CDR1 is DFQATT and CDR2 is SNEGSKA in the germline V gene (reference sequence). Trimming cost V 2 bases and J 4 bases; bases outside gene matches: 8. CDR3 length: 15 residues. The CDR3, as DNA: TGCAGTGCTAGACCTCGGACTAGCGGCCTTTACGAGCAGTACTTC. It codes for CSARPRTSGLYEQYF.

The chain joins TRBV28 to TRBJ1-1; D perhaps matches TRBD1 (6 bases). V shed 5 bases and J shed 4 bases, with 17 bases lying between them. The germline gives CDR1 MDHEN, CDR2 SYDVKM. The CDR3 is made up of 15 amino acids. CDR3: CASSPREVGGTEAFF. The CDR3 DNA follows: TGTGCCAGCAGTCCCCGAGAGGTAGGGGGCACTGAAGCTTTCTTT.

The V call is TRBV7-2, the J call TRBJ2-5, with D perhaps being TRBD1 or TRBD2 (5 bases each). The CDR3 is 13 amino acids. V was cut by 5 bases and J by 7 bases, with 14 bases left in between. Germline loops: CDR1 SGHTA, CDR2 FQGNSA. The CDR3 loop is CASSPGPSGTQYF. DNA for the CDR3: TGTGCCAGCAGCCCAGGGCCCAGCGGGACCCAGTACTTC.

The CDR3 bases are TGTGCCGGGGGAAGGTCTGCAACTAATGAAAAACTGTTTTTT. Amino acids: CAGGRSATNEKLFF. The J gene is TRBJ1-4, the V gene TRBV28; D might be TRBD1 (5 bases). The V gene's germline CDR1 is MDHEN and CDR2 SYDVKM. Trimming removed 11 bases from V and 0 bases from J, with 13 bases in between. This CDR3 comprises 14 residues.

CDR3 in amino acids: CASKWEGSADTQYF. CDR3 in DNA: TGTGCCAGCAAGTGGGAGGGGAGCGCAGATACGCAGTATTTT. The rearrangement joins TRBV6-2 or TRBV6-3 to TRBJ2-3, with 7 bases aligning to TRBD2. The V segment lost 7 bases and the J segment 4 bases; nucleotides outside the gene matches: 8. CDR1 and CDR2 from the germline V gene are MNHEY and SVGEGT. The CDR3 runs 14 residues.

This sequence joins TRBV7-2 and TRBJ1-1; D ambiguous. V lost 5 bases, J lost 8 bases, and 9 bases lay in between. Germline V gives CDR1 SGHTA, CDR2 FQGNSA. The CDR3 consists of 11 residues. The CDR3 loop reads CASSPTREAFF. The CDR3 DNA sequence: TGTGCCAGCAGCCCGACAAGGGAAGCTTTCTTT. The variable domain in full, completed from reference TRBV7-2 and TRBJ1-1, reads GAGVSQSPSNKVTEKGKDVELRCDPISGHTALYWYRQSLGQGLEFLIYFQGNSAPDKSGLPSDRFSAERTGGSVSTLTIQRTQQEDSAVYLCASSPTREAFFGQGTRLTVV.

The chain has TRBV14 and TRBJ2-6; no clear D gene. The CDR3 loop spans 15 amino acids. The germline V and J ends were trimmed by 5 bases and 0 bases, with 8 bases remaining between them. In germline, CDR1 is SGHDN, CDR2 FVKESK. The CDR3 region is CASSYLGSGANVLTF. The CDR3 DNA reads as TGTGCCAGCAGCTACTTGGGCTCTGGGGCCAACGTCCTGACTTTC. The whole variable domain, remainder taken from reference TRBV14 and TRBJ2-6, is EAGVTQFPSHSVIEKGQTVTLRCDPISGHDNLYWYRRVMGKEIKFLLHFVKESKQDESGMPNNRFLAERTGGTYSTLKVQPAELEDSGVYFCASSYLGSGANVLTFGAGSRLTVL.

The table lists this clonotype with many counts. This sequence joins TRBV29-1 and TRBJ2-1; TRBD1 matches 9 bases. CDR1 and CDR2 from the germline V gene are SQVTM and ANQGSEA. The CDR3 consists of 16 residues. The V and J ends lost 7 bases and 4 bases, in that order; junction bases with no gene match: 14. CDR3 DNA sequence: TGCAGCGCTAGATACCGGGACAGGGACATATACAATGAGCAGTTCTTC. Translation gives CSARYRDRDIYNEQFF.

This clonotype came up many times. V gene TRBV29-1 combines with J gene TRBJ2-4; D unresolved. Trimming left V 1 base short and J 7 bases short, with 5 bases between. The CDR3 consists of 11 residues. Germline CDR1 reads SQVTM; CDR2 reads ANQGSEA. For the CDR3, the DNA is TGCAGCGTTGAAGGGCCGAACATTCAGTACTTC. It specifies CSVEGPNIQYF.

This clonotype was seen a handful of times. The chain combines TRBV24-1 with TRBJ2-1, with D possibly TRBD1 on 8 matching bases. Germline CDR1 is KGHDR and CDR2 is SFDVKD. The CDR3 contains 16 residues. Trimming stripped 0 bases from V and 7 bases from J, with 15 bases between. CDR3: CATSDLPVQGGNEQFF. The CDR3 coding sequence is TGTGCCACCAGTGATTTGCCCGTACAGGGGGGGAATGAGCAGTTCTTC.

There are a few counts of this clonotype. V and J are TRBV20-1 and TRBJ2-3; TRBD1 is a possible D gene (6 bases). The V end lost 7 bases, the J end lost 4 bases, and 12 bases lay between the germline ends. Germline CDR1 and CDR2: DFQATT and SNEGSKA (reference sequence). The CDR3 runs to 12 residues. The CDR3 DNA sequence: TGCAGTGAGGGGGAACCAGCAGATACGCAGTATTTT. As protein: CSEGEPADTQYF.

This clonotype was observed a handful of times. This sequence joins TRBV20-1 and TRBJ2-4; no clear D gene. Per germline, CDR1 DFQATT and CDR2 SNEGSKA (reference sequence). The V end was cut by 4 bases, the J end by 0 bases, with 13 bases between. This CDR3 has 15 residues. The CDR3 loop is CSAKDYTLAKNIQYF. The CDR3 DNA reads TGCAGTGCTAAAGATTACACTCTAGCCAAAAACATTCAGTACTTC.

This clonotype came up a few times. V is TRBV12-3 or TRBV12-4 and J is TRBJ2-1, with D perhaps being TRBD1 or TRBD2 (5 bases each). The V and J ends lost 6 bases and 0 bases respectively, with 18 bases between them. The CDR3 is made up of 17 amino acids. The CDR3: CASRSRDQKYSYNEQFF. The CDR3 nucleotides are TGTGCCAGCAGGTCCCGGGACCAAAAATACTCCTACAATGAGCAGTTCTTC.

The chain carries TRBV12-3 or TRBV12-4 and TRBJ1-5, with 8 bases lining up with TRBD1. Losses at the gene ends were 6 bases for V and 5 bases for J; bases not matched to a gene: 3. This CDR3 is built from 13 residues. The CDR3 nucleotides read TGTGCCAGCAGGGTACAGGGGGATCAGCCCCAGCATTTT. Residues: CASRVQGDQPQHF.

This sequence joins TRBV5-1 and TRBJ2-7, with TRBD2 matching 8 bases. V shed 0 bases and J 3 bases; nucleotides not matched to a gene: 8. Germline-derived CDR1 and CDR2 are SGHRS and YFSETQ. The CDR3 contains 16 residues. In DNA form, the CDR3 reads TGCGCCAGCAGCTTGGGGGGCTTAGCGGGGAGCTACGAGCAGTACTTC. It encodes CASSLGGLAGSYEQYF. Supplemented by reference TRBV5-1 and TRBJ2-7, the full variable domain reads KAGVTQTPRYLIKTRGQQVTLSCSPISGHRSVSWYQQTPGQGLQFLFEYFSETQRNKGNFPGRFSGRQFSNSRSEMNVSTLELGDSALYLCASSLGGLAGSYEQYFGPGTRLTVT.

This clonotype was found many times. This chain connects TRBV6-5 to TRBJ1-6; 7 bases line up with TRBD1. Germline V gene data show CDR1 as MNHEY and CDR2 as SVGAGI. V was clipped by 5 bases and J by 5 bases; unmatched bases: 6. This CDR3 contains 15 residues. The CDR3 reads CASSHRDRDNSPLHF. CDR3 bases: TGTGCCAGCAGTCACCGGGACAGAGATAATTCACCCCTCCACTTT.

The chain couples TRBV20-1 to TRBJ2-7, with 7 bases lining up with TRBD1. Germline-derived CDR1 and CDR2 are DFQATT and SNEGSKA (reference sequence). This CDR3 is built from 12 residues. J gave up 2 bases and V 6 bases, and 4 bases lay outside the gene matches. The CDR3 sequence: CSAGTDTYEQYF. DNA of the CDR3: TGCAGTGCGGGGACAGATACCTACGAGCAGTACTTC.

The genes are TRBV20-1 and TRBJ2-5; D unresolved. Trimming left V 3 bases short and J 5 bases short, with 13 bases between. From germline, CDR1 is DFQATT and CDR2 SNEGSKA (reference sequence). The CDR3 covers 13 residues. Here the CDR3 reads CSARKATSETQYF. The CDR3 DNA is TGCAGTGCTAGGAAGGCGACATCGGAGACCCAGTACTTC.

CDR3 protein: CASAQGTDTQYF. CDR3 coding DNA: TGTGCCAGTGCCCAGGGGACAGATACGCAGTATTTT. The chain joins TRBV7-3 to TRBJ2-3; tentative D call: TRBD1 (6 bases). The V end lost 9 bases, the J end lost 3 bases, and 10 bases lay between the germline ends. The germline CDR1 and CDR2 sequences are SGHTA and FQGTGA. CDR3 length equals 12 residues.

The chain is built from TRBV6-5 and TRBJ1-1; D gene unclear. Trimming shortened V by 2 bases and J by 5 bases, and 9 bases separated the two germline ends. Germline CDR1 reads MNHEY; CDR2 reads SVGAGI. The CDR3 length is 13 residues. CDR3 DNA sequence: TGTGCCAGCAGTTACGTCGGTGAGACTGAAGCTTTCTTT. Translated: CASSYVGETEAFF.